Below are 18 T cell receptor beta chains sequenced from a single sample in a study of CXCR3-negative and CXCR3-positive naive CD8 T cells. UMI-labeled 5' RACE yielded the TRB cDNA libraries. TCRdb reprocessed the 5' RACE reads, with one entry per CDR3 protein and no DNA. The table counts roughly 89,000 distinct CDR3 sequences; over 1.5% lies in the top ten. Sequencing used naive CXCR3- CD8+ T cells from blood. Regarding subset: CD45RO-CCR7+CD27+CD95- naive CD8+ T cells lacking CXCR3 (TNR3-). The receptor set was obtained from a human donor in good health. Some clones in this sample may be carry-over from other donors' samples.

V usage is TRBV7-7 and J usage is TRBJ2-5; TCRdb returns TRBD1, unconfirmable since there is no DNA. Germline CDR1 SSHAT, CDR2 FNYEAQ (reference sequence). The CDR3 is made up of 15 amino acids. This chain's CDR3 is CASSSRSGGMETQYF.

The J gene is TRBJ2-7, the V gene TRBV7-8. The CDR3 sequence is 11 residues long. Germline values: CDR1 SGHVS, CDR2 FQNEAQ. CDR3 region: CASSISYEQYF. Full variable domain (remainder filled in from reference TRBV7-8 and TRBJ2-7): GAGVSQSPRYKVAKRGQDVALRCDPISGHVSLFWYQQALGQGPEFLTYFQNEAQLDKSGLPSDRFFAERPEGSVSTLKIQRTQQEDSAVYLCASSISYEQYFGPGTRLTVT.

This chain links TRBV6-5 with TRBJ1-1; no DNA is available, so the TRBD1 call from TCRdb remains unchecked. The CDR3 consists of 16 residues. Germline V gives CDR1 MNHEY, CDR2 SVGAGI. The CDR3 is CASSYSGLTGNTEAFF.

The gene calls are TRBV29-1 and TRBJ2-7; the D call from TCRdb, TRBD2, cannot be confirmed without DNA. The CDR3 sequence is 12 residues long. CDR1 is SQVTM and CDR2 is ANQGSEA in the germline V gene. CDR3 in amino acids: CSALAGDHEQYF.

J is TRBJ1-1 and V is TRBV28. The CDR3 loop spans 12 amino acids. Germline V lookup: CDR1 MDHEN, CDR2 SYDVKM. The CDR3 reads CASREDHTEAFF.

The chain is built from TRBV12-3 or TRBV12-4 and TRBJ2-3. This CDR3 region has 13 residues. CDR3 loop: CASSSTSTDTQYF.

The V and J genes are TRBV29-1 and TRBJ2-7. This CDR3 comprises 13 residues. Germline lookup yields CDR1 SQVTM and CDR2 ANQGSEA. CDR3: CSVDGQNSYEQYF.

The chain has TRBV13 and TRBJ2-1. CDR1 is PRHDT, CDR2 FYEKMQ, per germline (reference sequence). The CDR3 runs to 13 residues. CDR3 amino acids: CASSLGFGQMQFF.

This clonotype is identified as medium-sized (0.01 to 0.1%) from frequency. The rearrangement uses TRBV29-1 and TRBJ2-2. Germline loops: CDR1 SQVTM, CDR2 ANQGSEA. The CDR3 extends over 11 amino acids. The CDR3 reads CSVVDTGELFF.

CDR3 sequence: CASSLPEKGNTEAFF. The chain joins TRBV12-3 or TRBV12-4 to TRBJ1-1; TCRdb outputs TRBD1, but without DNA this stays unchecked. The CDR3 has 15 amino acids.

The chain has TRBV10-3 and TRBJ2-7; TCRdb designates TRBD1, a call that cannot be tested without DNA. The CDR3 consists of 16 residues. The germline CDR1 and CDR2 sequences are ENHRY and SYGVKD. CDR3 region: CAISESEAGAKYEQYF.

The chain couples TRBV5-4 to TRBJ2-7. The CDR3 consists of 15 residues. CDR1 is SGHNT, CDR2 YYREEE, per germline (reference sequence). The CDR3 is CASSQHQLSRYEQYF.

The rearrangement joins TRBV29-1 to TRBJ2-7. CDR1 and CDR2 from the germline V gene are SQVTM and ANQGSEA. This CDR3 spans 13 amino acids. This CDR3 is CSVAGRSTYEQYF.

CDR3 sequence reads: CASSFQGRGTEAFF. This chain connects TRBV6-6 to TRBJ1-1. Per the germline V gene, CDR1 is MNHNY and CDR2 is SVGAGI (reference sequence). This CDR3 has 14 amino acids.

The V gene is TRBV7-2, the J gene TRBJ2-7; there is no DNA to check the TCRdb D call of TRBD1. The CDR3 runs to 17 residues. CDR1 SGHTA and CDR2 FQGNSA come from the germline V gene. CDR3 amino acids: CASSLVAWTDFTYEQYF.

This chain joins TRBV27 and TRBJ2-2. The CDR3 totals 16 residues. Per the germline V gene, CDR1 is MNHEY and CDR2 is SMNVEV (reference sequence). CDR3 sequence reads: CASSSVGYGYTGELFF.

The rearrangement uses TRBV29-1 and TRBJ2-1; TCRdb picks TRBD1, but there is no DNA to check that call. This CDR3 has 11 amino acids. Germline V CDR1 and CDR2: SQVTM, ANQGSEA. The CDR3 spells CSVPLGGEQFF.

The chain has TRBV14 and TRBJ2-7; absent DNA, TCRdb's TRBD1 call cannot be checked. The length of the CDR3 is 13 residues. Germline V CDR1 and CDR2: SGHDN, FVKESK. CDR3 residues: CASSPAGGYEQYF.